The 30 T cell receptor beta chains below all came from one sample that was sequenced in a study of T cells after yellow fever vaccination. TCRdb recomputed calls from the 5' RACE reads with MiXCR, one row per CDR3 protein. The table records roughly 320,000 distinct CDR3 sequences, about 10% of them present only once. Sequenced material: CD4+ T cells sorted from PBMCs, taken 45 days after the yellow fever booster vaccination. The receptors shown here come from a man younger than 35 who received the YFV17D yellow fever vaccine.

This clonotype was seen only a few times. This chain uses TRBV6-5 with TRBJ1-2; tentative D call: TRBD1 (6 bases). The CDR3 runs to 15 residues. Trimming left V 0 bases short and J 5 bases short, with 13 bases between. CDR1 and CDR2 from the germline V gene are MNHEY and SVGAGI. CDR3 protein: CASSYSGGGPYGYTF. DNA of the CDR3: TGTGCCAGCAGTTACTCAGGGGGGGGCCCTTATGGCTACACCTTC.

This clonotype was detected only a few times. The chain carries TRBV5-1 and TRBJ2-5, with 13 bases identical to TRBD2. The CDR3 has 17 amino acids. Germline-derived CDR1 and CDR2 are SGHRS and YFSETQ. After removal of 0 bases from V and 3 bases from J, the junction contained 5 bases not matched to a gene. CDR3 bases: TGCGCCAGCAGCTTGGGACTAGCGGGGGGCCCAGAAGAGACCCAGTACTTC. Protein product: CASSLGLAGGPEETQYF.

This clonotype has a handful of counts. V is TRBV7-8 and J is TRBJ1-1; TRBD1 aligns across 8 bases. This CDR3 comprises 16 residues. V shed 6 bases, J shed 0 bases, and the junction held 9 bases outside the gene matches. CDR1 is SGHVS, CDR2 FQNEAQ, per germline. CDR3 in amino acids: CASRLRTGTMNTEAFF. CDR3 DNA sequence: TGTGCCAGCAGGCTGAGGACAGGGACGATGAACACTGAAGCTTTCTTT.

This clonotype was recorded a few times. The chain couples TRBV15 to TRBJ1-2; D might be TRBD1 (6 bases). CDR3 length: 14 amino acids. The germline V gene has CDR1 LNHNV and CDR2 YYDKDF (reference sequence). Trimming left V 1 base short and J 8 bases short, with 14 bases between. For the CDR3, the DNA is TGTGCCACCAGCAGAGCCCCTCCTAGGGGGGGCTACACCTTC. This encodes CATSRAPPRGGYTF.

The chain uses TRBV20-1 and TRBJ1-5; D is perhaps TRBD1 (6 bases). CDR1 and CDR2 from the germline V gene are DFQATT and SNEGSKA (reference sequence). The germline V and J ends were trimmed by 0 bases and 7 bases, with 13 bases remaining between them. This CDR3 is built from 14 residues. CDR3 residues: CSARDRGWEQPQHF. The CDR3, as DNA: TGCAGTGCTAGAGACAGGGGCTGGGAACAGCCCCAGCATTTT.

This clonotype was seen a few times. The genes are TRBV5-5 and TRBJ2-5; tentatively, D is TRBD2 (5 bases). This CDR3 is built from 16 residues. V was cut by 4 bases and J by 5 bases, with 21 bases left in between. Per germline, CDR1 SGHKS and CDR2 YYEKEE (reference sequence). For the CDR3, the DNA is TGTGCCAGCAGCCTCGTCCCGGGATCCAGCTGGGAGACCCAGTACTTC. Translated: CASSLVPGSSWETQYF.

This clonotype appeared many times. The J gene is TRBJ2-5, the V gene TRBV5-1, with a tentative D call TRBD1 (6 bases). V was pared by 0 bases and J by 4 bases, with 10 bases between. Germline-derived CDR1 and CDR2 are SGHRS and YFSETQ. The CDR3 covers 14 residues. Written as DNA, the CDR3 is TGCGCCAGCAGCTTGGAGGGGGTACGAGAGACCCAGTACTTC. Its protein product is CASSLEGVRETQYF.

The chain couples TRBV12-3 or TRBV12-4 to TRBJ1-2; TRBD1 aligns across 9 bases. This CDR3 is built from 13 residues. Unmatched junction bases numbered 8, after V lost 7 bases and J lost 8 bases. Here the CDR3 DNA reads TGTGCCAGCACCTCGGGACAGGGCGGCGGCTACACCTTC. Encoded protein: CASTSGQGGGYTF.

The CDR3 sequence is CAISENSPGTDTQYF. The CDR3 DNA reads as TGTGCCATCAGTGAGAACAGCCCCGGCACAGATACGCAGTATTTT. The genes are TRBV10-3 and TRBJ2-3; no firm D call. The CDR3 length is 15 residues. In germline, CDR1 is ENHRY, CDR2 SYGVKD. Trimming removed 2 bases at V and 1 base at J, with 10 bases between.

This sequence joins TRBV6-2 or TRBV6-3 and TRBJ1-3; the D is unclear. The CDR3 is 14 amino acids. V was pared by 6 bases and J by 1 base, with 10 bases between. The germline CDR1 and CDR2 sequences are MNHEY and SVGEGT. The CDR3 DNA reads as TGTGCCAGCAGACCTACAGCTTCTGGAAACACCATATATTTT. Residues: CASRPTASGNTIYF.

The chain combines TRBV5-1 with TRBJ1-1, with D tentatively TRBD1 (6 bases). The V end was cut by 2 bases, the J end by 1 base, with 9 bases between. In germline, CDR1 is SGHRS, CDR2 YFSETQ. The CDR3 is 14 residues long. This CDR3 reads CASSFQTGNTEAFF. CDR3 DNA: TGCGCCAGCAGCTTTCAGACAGGGAACACTGAAGCTTTCTTT.

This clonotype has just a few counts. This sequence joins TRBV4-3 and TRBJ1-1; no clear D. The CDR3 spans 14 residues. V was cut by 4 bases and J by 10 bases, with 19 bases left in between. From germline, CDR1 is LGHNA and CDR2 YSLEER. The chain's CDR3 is CASSPRRRVSIAFF. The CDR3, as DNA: TGCGCCAGCAGCCCCCGGAGGCGGGTTTCGATAGCTTTCTTT.

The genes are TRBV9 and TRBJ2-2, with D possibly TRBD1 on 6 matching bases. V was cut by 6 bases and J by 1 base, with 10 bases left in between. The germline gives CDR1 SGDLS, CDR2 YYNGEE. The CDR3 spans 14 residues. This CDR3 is CASTGQQNTGELFF. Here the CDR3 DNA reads TGTGCCAGCACAGGACAGCAGAACACCGGGGAGCTGTTTTTT.

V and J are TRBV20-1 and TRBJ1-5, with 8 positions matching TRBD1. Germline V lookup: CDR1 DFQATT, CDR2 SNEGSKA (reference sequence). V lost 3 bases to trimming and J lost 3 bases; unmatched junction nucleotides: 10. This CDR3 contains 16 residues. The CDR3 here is CSASEAGGADNQPQHF. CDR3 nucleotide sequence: TGCAGTGCTAGCGAAGCAGGGGGCGCAGACAATCAGCCCCAGCATTTT.

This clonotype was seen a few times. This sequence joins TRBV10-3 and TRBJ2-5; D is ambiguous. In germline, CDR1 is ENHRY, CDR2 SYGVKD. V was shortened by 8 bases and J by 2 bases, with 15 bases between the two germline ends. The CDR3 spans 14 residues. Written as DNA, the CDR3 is TGTGCCATCGGGCCCTCGGCTGGTCAAGAGACCCAGTACTTC. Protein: CAIGPSAGQETQYF.

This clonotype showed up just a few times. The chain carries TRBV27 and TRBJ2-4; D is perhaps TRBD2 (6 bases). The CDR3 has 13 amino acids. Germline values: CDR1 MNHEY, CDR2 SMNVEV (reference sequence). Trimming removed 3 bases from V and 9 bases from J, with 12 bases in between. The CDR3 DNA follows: TGTGCCAGCAGTTTGAGGGACGGGGGCATTCAGTACTTC. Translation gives CASSLRDGGIQYF.

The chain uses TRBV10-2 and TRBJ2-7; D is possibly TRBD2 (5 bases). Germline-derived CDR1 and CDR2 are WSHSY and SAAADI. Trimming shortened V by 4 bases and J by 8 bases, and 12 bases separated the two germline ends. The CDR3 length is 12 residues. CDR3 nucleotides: TGCGCCAGCAGTGCCCTAACTAGTCAGCAGTACTTC. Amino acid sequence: CASSALTSQQYF.

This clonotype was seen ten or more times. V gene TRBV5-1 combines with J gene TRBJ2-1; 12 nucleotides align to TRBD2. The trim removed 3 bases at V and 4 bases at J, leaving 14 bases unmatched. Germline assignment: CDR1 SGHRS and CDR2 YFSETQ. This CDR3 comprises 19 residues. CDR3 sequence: CASSWGSSGGAGGYNEQFF. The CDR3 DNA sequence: TGCGCCAGCAGCTGGGGATCTAGCGGGGGGGCCGGTGGATACAATGAGCAGTTCTTC. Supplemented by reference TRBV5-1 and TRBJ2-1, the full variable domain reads KAGVTQTPRYLIKTRGQQVTLSCSPISGHRSVSWYQQTPGQGLQFLFEYFSETQRNKGNFPGRFSGRQFSNSRSEMNVSTLELGDSALYLCASSWGSSGGAGGYNEQFFGPGTRLTVL.

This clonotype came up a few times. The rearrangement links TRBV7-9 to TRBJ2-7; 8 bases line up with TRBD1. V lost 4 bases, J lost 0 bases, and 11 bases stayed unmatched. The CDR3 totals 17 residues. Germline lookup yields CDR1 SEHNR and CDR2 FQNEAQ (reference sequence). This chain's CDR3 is CASSSPTRDRSSYEQYF. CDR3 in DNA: TGTGCCAGCAGCTCTCCAACCCGGGACAGGTCCTCCTACGAGCAGTACTTC.

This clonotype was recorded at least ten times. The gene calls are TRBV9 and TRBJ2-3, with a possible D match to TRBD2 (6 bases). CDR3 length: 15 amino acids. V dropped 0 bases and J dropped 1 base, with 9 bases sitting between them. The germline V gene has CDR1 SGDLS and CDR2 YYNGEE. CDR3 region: CASSVDPGGTDTQYF. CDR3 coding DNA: TGTGCCAGCAGCGTAGATCCGGGGGGCACAGATACGCAGTATTTT. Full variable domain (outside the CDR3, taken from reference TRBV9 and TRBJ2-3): DSGVTQTPKHLITATGQRVTLRCSPRSGDLSVYWYQQSLDQGLQFLIQYYNGEERAKGNILERFSAQQFPDLHSELNLSSLELGDSALYFCASSVDPGGTDTQYFGPGTRLTVL.

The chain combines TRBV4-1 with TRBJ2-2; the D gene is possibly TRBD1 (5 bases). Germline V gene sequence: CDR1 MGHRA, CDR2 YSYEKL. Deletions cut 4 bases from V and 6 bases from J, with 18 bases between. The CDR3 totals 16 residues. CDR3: CASSPPRNRPPGELFF. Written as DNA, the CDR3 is TGCGCCAGCAGCCCCCCCCGGAACAGGCCCCCCGGGGAGCTGTTTTTT.

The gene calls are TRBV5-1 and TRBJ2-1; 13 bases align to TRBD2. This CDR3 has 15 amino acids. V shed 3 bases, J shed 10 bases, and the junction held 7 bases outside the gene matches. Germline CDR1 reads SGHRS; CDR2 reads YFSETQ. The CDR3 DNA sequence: TGCGCCAGCAGCTCGACTAGCGGGGGGTCCGGAGAGCAGTTCTTC. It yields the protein CASSSTSGGSGEQFF.

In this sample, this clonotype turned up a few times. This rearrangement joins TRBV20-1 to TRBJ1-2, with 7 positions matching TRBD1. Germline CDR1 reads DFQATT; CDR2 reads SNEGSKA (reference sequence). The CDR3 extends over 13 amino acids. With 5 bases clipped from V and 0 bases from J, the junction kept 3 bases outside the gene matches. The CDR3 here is CSAGTDPNYGYTF. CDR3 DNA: TGCAGTGCTGGGACAGACCCTAACTATGGCTACACCTTC.

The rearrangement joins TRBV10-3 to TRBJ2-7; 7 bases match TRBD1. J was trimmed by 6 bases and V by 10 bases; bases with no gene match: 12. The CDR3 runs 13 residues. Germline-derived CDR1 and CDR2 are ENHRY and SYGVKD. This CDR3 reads CATEQGRRREQYF. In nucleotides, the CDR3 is TGTGCCACCGAACAGGGGAGACGTCGCGAGCAGTACTTC.

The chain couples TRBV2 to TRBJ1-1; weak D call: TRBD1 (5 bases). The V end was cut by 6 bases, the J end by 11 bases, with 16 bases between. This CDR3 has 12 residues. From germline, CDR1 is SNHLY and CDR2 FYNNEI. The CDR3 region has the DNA TGTGCCAGCAGGGCGGAGGGGAAGGGGGCTTTCTTT. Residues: CASRAEGKGAFF.

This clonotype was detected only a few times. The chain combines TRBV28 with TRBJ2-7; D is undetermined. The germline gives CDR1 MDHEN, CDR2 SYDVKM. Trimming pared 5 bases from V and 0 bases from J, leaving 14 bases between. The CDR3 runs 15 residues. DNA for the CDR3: TGTGCCAGCAGTCCTCGATCAATAAGCTCCTACGAGCAGTACGTC. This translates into CASSPRSISSYEQYV.

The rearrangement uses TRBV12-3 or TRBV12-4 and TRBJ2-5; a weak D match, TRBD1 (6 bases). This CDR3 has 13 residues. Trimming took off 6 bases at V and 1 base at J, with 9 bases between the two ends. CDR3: CASRGTIQETQYF. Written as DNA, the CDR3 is TGTGCCAGCAGGGGGACAATCCAAGAGACCCAGTACTTC.

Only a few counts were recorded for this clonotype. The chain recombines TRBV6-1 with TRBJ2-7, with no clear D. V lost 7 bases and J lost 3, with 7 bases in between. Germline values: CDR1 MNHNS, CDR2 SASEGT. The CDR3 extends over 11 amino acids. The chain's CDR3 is CASTAVYEQYF. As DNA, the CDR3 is TGTGCCAGCACAGCAGTCTACGAGCAGTACTTC.

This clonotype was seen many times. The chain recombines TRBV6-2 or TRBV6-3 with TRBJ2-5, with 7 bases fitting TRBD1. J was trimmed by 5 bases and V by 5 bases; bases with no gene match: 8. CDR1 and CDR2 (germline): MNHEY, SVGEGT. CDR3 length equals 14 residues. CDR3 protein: CASSTTGNRETQYF. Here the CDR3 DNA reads TGTGCCAGCAGTACGACAGGGAATAGGGAGACCCAGTACTTC.

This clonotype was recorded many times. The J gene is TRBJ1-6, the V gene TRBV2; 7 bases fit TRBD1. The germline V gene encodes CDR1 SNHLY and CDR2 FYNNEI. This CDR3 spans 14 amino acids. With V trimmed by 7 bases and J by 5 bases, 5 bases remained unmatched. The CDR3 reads CASKAGGNNSPLHF. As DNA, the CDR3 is TGTGCCAGCAAGGCAGGGGGGAATAATTCACCCCTCCACTTT.